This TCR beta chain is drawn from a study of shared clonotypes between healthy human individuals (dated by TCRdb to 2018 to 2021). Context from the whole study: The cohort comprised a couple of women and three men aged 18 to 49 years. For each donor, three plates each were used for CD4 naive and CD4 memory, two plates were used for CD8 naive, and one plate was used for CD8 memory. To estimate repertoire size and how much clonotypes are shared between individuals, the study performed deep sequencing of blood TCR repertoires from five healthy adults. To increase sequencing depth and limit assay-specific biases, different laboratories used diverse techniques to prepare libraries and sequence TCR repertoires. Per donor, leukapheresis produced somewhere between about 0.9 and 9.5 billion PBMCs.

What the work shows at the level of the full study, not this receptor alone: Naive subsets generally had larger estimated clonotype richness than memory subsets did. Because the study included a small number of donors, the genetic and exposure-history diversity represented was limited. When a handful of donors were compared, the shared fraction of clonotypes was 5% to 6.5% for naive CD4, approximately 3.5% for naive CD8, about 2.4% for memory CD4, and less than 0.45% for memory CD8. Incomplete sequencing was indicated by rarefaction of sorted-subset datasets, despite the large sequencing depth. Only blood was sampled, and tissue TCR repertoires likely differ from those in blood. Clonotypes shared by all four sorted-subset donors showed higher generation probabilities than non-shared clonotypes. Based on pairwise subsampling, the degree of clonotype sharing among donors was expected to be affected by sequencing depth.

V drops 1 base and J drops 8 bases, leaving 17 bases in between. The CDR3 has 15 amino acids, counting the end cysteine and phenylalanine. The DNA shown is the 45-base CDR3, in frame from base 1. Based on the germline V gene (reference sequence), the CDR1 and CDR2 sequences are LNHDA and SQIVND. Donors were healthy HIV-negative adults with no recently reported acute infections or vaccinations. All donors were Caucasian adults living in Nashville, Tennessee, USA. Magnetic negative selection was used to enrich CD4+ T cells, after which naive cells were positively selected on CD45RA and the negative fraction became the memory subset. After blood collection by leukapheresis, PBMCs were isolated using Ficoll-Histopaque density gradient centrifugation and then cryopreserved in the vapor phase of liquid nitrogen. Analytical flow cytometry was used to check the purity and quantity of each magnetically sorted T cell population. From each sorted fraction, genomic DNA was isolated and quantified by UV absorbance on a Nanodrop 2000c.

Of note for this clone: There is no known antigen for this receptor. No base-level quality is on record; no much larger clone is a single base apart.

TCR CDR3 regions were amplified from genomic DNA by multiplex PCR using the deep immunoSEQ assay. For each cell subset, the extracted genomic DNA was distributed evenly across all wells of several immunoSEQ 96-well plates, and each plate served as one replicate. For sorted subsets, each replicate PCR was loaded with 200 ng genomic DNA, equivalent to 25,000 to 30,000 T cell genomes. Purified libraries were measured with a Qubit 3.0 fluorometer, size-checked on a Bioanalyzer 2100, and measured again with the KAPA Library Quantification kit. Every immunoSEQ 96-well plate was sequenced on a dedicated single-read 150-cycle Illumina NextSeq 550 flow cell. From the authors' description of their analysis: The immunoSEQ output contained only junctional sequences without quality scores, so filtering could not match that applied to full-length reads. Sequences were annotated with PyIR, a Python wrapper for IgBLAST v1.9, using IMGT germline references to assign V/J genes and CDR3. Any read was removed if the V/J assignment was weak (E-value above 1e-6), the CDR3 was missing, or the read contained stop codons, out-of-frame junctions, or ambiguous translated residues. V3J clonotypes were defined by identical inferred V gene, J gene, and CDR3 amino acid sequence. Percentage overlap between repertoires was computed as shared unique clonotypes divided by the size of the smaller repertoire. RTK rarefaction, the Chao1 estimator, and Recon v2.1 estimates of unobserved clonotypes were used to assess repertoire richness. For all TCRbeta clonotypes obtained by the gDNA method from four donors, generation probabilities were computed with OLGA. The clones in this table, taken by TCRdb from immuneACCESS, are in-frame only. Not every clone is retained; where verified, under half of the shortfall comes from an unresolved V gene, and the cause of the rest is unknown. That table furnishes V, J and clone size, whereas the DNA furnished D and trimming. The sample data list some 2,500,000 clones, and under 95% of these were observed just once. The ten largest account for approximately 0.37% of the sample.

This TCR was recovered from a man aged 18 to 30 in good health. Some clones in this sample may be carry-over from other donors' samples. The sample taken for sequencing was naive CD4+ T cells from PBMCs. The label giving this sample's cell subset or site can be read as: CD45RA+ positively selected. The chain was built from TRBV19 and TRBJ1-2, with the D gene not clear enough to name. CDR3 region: CASSIAGAASRGYTF. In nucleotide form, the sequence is TGTGCCAGTAGTATAGCAGGCGCGGCTTCTAGAGGCTACACCTTC.